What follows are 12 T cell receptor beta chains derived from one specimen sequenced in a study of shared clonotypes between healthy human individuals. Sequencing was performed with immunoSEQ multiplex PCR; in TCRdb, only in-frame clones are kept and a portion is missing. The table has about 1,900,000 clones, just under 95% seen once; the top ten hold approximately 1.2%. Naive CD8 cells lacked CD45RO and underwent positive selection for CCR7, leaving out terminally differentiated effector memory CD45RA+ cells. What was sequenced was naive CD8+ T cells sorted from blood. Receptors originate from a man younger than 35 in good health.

CDR3 region: CATDQGGGYTF. As DNA, the CDR3 is TGTGCCACCGACCAGGGTGGTGGCTACACCTTC. This chain connects TRBV5-4 to TRBJ1-2, with D possibly matching TRBD1 (5 bases). CDR1 and CDR2 (germline): SGHNT, YYREEE (reference sequence). V was cut by 9 bases and J by 7 bases, with 13 bases left in between. The CDR3 is 11 residues long.

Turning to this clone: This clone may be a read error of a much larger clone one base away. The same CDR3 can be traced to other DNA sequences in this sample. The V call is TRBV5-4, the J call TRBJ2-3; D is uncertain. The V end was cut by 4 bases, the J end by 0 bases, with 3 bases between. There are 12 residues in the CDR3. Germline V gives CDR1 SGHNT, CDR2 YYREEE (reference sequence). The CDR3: CASSVSTDTQYF. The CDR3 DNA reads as TGTGCCAGCAGCGTAAGCACAGATACGCAGTATTTT.

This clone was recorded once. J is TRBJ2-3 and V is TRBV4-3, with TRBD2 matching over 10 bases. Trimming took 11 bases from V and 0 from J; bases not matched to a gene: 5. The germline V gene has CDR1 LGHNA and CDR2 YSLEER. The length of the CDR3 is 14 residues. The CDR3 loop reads CASRAGGSTDTQYF. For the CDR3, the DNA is TGCGCCTCCCGAGCGGGAGGGAGCACAGATACGCAGTATTTT.

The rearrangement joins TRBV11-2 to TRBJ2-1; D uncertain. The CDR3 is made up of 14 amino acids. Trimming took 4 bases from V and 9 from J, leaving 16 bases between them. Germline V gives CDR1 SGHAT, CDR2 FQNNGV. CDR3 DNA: TGTGCCAGCAGCTACGGACCAGGTTGGGGTGAGCAGTTCTTC. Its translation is CASSYGPGWGEQFF.

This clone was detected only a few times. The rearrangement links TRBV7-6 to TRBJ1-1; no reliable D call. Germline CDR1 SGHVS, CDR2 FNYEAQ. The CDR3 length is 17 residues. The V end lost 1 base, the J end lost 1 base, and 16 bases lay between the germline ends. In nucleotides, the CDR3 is TGTGCCAGCAGCTTAGTTTCTCTGGACGACCAGAACACTGAAGCTTTCTTT. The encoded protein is CASSLVSLDDQNTEAFF.

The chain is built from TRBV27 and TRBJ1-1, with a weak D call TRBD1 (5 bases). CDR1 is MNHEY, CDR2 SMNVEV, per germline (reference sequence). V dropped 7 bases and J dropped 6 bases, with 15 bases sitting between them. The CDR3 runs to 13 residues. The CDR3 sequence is CASTQHRYAEAFF. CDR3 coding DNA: TGTGCCAGCACCCAGCACAGGTACGCTGAAGCTTTCTTT.

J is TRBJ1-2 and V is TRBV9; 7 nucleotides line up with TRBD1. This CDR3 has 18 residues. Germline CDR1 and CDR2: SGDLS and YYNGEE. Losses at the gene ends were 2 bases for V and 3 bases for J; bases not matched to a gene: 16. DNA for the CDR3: TGTGCCAGCAGCGTCGCCCCCGAGGCTAGGGGGCCGTACTATGGCTACACCTTC. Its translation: CASSVAPEARGPYYGYTF.

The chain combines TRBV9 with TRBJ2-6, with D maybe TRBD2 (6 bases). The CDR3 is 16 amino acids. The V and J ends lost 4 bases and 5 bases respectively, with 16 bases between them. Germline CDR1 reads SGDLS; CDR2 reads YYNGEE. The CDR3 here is CASSLPRDLRANVLTF. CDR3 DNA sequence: TGTGCCAGCAGCCTCCCTCGGGACTTGAGGGCCAACGTCCTGACTTTC.

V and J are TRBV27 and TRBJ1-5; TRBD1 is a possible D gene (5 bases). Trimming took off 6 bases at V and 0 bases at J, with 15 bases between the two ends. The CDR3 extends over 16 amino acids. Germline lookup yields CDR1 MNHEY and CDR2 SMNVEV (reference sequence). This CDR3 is CASRAGAGSSNQPQHF. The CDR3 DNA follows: TGTGCCAGCAGGGCCGGGGCAGGGAGTAGCAATCAGCCCCAGCATTTT.

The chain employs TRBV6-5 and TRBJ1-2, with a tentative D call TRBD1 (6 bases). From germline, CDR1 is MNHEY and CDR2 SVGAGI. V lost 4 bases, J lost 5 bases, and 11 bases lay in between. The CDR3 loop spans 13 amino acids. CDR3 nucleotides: TGTGCCAGCAGTTGGGGGCAGGAGTATGGCTACACCTTC. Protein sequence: CASSWGQEYGYTF.

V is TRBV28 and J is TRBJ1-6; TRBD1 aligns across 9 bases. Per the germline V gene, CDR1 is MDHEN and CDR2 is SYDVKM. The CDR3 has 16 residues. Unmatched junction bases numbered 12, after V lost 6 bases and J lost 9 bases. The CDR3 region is CASSPGGTGLRSPLHF. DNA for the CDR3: TGTGCCAGCAGCCCGGGGGGGACAGGGCTACGTTCACCCCTCCACTTT.

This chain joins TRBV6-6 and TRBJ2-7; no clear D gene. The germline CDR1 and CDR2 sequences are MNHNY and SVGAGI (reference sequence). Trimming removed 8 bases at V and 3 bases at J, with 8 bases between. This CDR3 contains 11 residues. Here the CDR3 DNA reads TGTGCCAGCGGAAACAGCTACGAGCAGTACTTC. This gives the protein CASGNSYEQYF.